This T cell receptor beta chain was sequenced for a study of human T cells and chemical hapten exposure. This clonotype was observed many times. As to time point: patch test 2, 6 weeks after DPC sensitization. The treatment is: therapeutic diphenylcyclopropenone sensitization with weekly scalp DPC. Blood sampling preceded each patch test application. TCRdb ran MiXCR on the RACE reads and lists one entry per CDR3 protein. The data contain some 150,000 distinct CDR3 sequences, roughly 12% of them seen just once; the ten biggest clones take up 1.2% to 1.5%. Per the germline V gene, CDR1 is SGDLS and CDR2 is YYNGEE. The CDR3 spans 15 residues. Trimming stripped 4 bases from V and 0 bases from J, with 14 bases between.

This clonotype originated in a woman between 50 and 59 years old with alopecia areata. Some clones in this sample may be carry-over from other donors' samples. This chain links TRBV9 with TRBJ2-7, with D perhaps matching TRBD2 (6 bases). Here the sequenced sample was whole blood, taken in connection with sensitization to the hapten diphenylcyclopropenone (DPC). The CDR3 loop is CASSWDAGSSYEQYF. In DNA, the CDR3 is TGTGCCAGCAGCTGGGACGCCGGGAGCTCCTACGAGCAGTACTTC. Based on the CDR3 plus reference TRBV9 and TRBJ2-7, the full variable domain is DSGVTQTPKHLITATGQRVTLRCSPRSGDLSVYWYQQSLDQGLQFLIQYYNGEERAKGNILERFSAQQFPDLHSELNLSSLELGDSALYFCASSWDAGSSYEQYFGPGTRLTVT.